This record looks at one T cell receptor (beta chain) sequence and its context. What antigen it recognizes has not been identified. Base qualities are not provided; no much larger clone lies one nucleotide away. This sample is part of a study of PD-L1 blockade in urothelial cancer (TCRdb year 2017). Study-level background: Therapy was started at some point between 2014 and 2016 for all patients, and atezolizumab 1,200 mg was administered intravenously every 3 weeks. About 90% of the 29 patients were identified as males with urothelial cancer of bladder origin, and a prior smoking history was reported by 18 of 29 patients. Patients had an ECOG performance status of 0 or 1 and had received between 0 and 3 prior chemotherapy regimens. Blood samples were analyzed at 3 weeks after treatment start (second dose) and at 6 weeks after treatment start. A median of roughly 140,000 T cells and 65,000 to 90,000 unique TCRs was obtained from blood samples, and a median clonality of approximately 0.08 was observed. The study was an exploratory multi-omic analysis of somatic, immune and clinical correlates of response to PD-L1 blockade with atezolizumab in urothelial cancer. Pretreatment tumor samples and matched peripheral blood, collected serially before and after atezolizumab treatment, underwent TCR sequencing. Progression-free survival longer than 6 months counted as durable clinical benefit, and TCR features were additionally tested against both progression-free and overall survival. In the same patients, pretreatment tumors underwent whole exome sequencing and RNA sequencing in addition to TCR sequencing. Durable clinical benefit was achieved by nine patients and was not achieved by 20 patients. Around 29 patients had pretreatment blood TCR-seq, some 24 had at least one posttreatment blood collection, and some 24 had tumor TCR-seq.

The intended sense of this specimen's time point label: pretreatment peripheral blood. A cohort of around 29 patients with locally advanced or metastatic urothelial carcinoma, treated at Memorial Sloan Kettering on a trial protocol, was included. Peripheral blood mononuclear cells were collected pretreatment and during treatment, at between 1 and 8 total time points per patient. The Qiagen DNeasy Blood extraction kit was used to purify genomic DNA from total PBMCs and from tumor samples. PBMCs were collected pretreatment and during treatment and were isolated and stored as previously described. The paper as a whole reports these results and caveats: Because the sample size was small (n of about 30) and many exploratory analyses were performed, the results are intended to be hypothesis-generating. Patients with durable benefit showed greater expansion of tumor-associated TCR clones in peripheral blood 3 weeks after starting treatment (n ≈ 23, p = 0.022). A pretreatment peripheral blood TCR clonality below the median was linked to improved progression-free and overall survival.

To estimate absolute template abundance from read counts, synthetic TCR analog templates were spiked into each PCR. The immunoSEQ assay used bias-controlled V and J gene primers to amplify TCRbeta CDR3 regions from genomic DNA. Rearranged TCRbeta segments were sequenced at approximately 20X coverage. Regarding the original processing steps: Sequencing errors were corrected by clustering and CDR3s were annotated against IMGT to assign V, D and J genes. Only productive TCRbeta rearrangements were used in downstream analyses, excluding out-of-frame or stop-codon sequences. Clonality was computed as one minus Shannon entropy normalized by the log of the number of unique productive sequences. Clones differing between time points or between blood and tumor were identified using Fisher's exact test with Benjamini-Hochberg correction, with an adjusted p below 0.01 applied as the threshold. As stored in TCRdb, this immuneACCESS dataset retains in-frame rearrangements with V and J assigned. A fraction of the clones does not appear; measured against another copy, unresolved V genes explain less than half of the discrepancy, and the remainder lacks a known reason. The V and J calls and the clone size are those of that table, but D and trimming were determined from the DNA. The sample records approximately 45,000 clones, 80% to 85% of which are singletons. The ten most abundant clones make up approximately 2% of the sample.

The germline V gene specifies SQVTM as CDR1 and ANQGSEA as CDR2. Including cysteine and phenylalanine, the CDR3 has 13 amino acids. Solely the CDR3 DNA is kept, with 39 bases framed from the first base. Unmatched junction bases come to 8, with V trimmed by 3 bases and J by 10 bases. This receptor was obtained from a man over 45 with urothelial cancer. This specimen was PBMCs, taken around atezolizumab (anti-PD-L1) treatment. In this chain, TRBV29-1 is recombined with TRBJ2-4; TRBD2 matches 8 bases in the middle. The CDR3 in this case is CSVDKRERGIQYF. The bases read TGCAGCGTTGATAAGCGGGAGAGGGGAATTCAGTACTTC.